Each of the 13 T cell receptor beta chains below was sequenced from the same sample in a study of vaccination and CD4 T cells after COVID-19. Oncomine TCR Beta short-read sequencing was applied to DNA from cultured CD4+ T cells. Each CDR3 protein is one row after TCRdb ran MiXCR on the PCR reads. The sample contains about 11,000 distinct CDR3 sequences, 50% to 60% of which appear only once. Described treatment: 10-day PBMC culture with coronavirus spike peptide pools or control peptides (ViraFEST assay). These receptors are not linked to any known antigen. The sequenced material came from CD4+ T cells from blood, cultured in vitro. These receptors were taken from a human donor who had recovered from COVID-19.

The CDR3 DNA sequence: TGTGCCAGCAGAAAACAGGGGGGGTCGGGCTTAAGCAATCAGCCCCAGCATTTT. Its translation: CASRKQGGSGLSNQPQHF. The rearrangement joins TRBV28 to TRBJ1-5; 8 bases agree with TRBD1. Germline V lookup: CDR1 MDHEN, CDR2 SYDVKM. V lost 6 bases, J lost 1 base, and 14 bases stayed unmatched. The CDR3 covers 18 residues.

Within the sample, this clonotype is medium-sized (0.01 to 0.1%). The chain employs TRBV20-1 and TRBJ2-5; D remains unclear. V was trimmed by 6 bases and J by 5 bases, leaving 10 bases between them. CDR3 size: 11 residues. Germline CDR1 DFQATT, CDR2 SNEGSKA (reference sequence). The CDR3 DNA follows: TGCAGTGCCATACCTTGGGAGACCCAGTACTTC. Encoded protein: CSAIPWETQYF.

Comments on this clonotype: Its ends do not fully match the called genes, so a read error is possible. J is TRBJ1-1 and V is TRBV28; 7 positions agree with TRBD1. This CDR3 is 13 amino acids long. The germline V gene has CDR1 MDHEN and CDR2 SYDVKM. DNA for the CDR3: TGTGTCAGCAGCTTAACAGGGGTCCCCCGGGCTTTCTTT. Its protein product is CVSSLTGVPRAFF.

V and J are TRBV29-1 and TRBJ2-5; possibly TRBD2 for D (6 bases). There are 12 residues in the CDR3. In germline, CDR1 is SQVTM, CDR2 ANQGSEA. V lost 7 bases to trimming and J lost 9 bases, with 18 bases between them. This chain's CDR3 is CSAERAGQAQYF. In DNA form, the CDR3 reads TGCAGCGCCGAGAGGGCGGGGCAGGCCCAGTACTTC.

A few counts support this clonotype. V usage is TRBV4-3 and J usage is TRBJ1-3, with D possibly TRBD1 on 6 matching bases. The germline V gene encodes CDR1 LGHNA and CDR2 YSLEER. Between the trimmed V and J ends, which lost 1 base and 5 bases, there was a span of 15 bases. CDR3 size: 16 residues. The CDR3 sequence: CASSQAGGGHRNTIYF. CDR3 nucleotides: TGCGCCAGCAGCCAAGCCGGTGGGGGACACCGAAACACCATATATTTT.

The J gene is TRBJ2-2, the V gene TRBV7-9; no definite D call. Germline V gene lookup returns CDR1 SEHNR and CDR2 FQNEAQ (reference sequence). V was clipped by 1 base and J by 4 bases, with 10 bases between them. The CDR3 extends over 15 amino acids. The CDR3 DNA is TGTGCCAGCAGCTTAGAGGCGCTCCGCACCGGGGAGCTGTTTTTT. Translating it yields CASSLEALRTGELFF.

The chain has TRBV7-9 and TRBJ2-7; D not certain. Germline V gives CDR1 SEHNR, CDR2 FQNEAQ (reference sequence). Trimming pared 1 base from V and 5 bases from J, leaving 21 bases between. The length of the CDR3 is 17 residues. Written as DNA, the CDR3 is TGTGCCAGCAGCTTAGAGCGCACCGGGTTGCTCAGGAACGAGCAGTACTTC. This encodes CASSLERTGLLRNEQYF.

This clonotype was seen a single time. This sequence joins TRBV7-2 and TRBJ2-1; D is possibly TRBD2 (5 bases). The V gene lost 6 bases and the J gene lost 0 bases, with 6 bases spanning the gap. Germline CDR1 reads SGHTA; CDR2 reads FQGNSA. This CDR3 comprises 13 residues. The CDR3 spells CASRGSSYNEQFF. The CDR3 DNA is TGTGCCAGCAGGGGGAGCTCCTACAATGAGCAGTTCTTC. The whole variable domain, filled in from reference TRBV7-2 and TRBJ2-1, reads GAGVSQSPSNKVTEKGKDVELRCDPISGHTALYWYRQSLGQGLEFLIYFQGNSAPDKSGLPSDRFSAERTGGSVSTLTIQRTQQEDSAVYLCASRGSSYNEQFFGPGTRLTVL.

The chain employs TRBV6-5 and TRBJ1-2; D is possibly TRBD1 (5 bases). Deletions cut 3 bases from V and 2 bases from J, with 13 bases between. CDR1 and CDR2 (germline): MNHEY, SVGAGI. The CDR3 spans 15 residues. As DNA, the CDR3 is TGTGCCAGCAGTTATGGGGGACGGAAAAACTATGGCTACACCTTC. Translating gives CASSYGGRKNYGYTF.

This clonotype was seen more than once but under ten times. The chain carries TRBV7-2 and TRBJ2-2, with TRBD2 as a possible D gene (6 bases). CDR1 is SGHTA and CDR2 is FQGNSA in the germline V gene. Trimming removed 5 bases at V and 7 bases at J, with 14 bases between. The CDR3 sequence is 14 residues long. This chain's CDR3 is CASSVTSSGGELFF. CDR3 nucleotides: TGTGCCAGCAGCGTGACTAGTTCCGGCGGGGAGCTGTTTTTT.

This clonotype has only a few counts. The DNA for the CDR3 is TGTGCCACCAGTCAGGGGGACTATGGCTACACCTTC. Protein product: CATSQGDYGYTF. This chain connects TRBV24-1 to TRBJ1-2, with 7 bases that match TRBD1. This CDR3 contains 12 residues. V gave up 6 bases and J gave up 3 bases; unmatched junction bases: 0. The germline CDR1 and CDR2 sequences are KGHDR and SFDVKD.

This sequence joins TRBV7-2 and TRBJ2-7, with D perhaps matching TRBD1 (6 bases). Per the germline V gene, CDR1 is SGHTA and CDR2 is FQGNSA. Trimming took off 3 bases at V and 2 bases at J, with 11 bases between the two ends. The length of the CDR3 is 14 residues. The CDR3 sequence is CASSFLGQTYEQYF. The CDR3 bases are TGTGCCAGCAGCTTCCTCGGACAGACCTACGAGCAGTACTTC.

V usage is TRBV7-2 and J usage is TRBJ2-7, with 13 bases aligning to TRBD2. J gave up 6 bases and V 5 bases, and 4 bases lay outside the gene matches. The CDR3 consists of 14 residues. The germline CDR1 and CDR2 sequences are SGHTA and FQGNSA. CDR3 DNA: TGTGCCAGCAGCGGACTAGCGGGAGTAAGCGAGCAGTACTTC. Translation gives CASSGLAGVSEQYF.